Sequencing of this T cell receptor beta chain was carried out in a study of blood T cells in healthy people across ages. General study points: Naive CD4+ cell counts and diversity both ran higher in long-lived than in aged donors.

Germline lookup yields CDR1 SNHLY and CDR2 FYNNEI. The V end lost 3 bases, the J end lost 10 bases, and 18 bases lay between the germline ends. The CDR3 extends over 14 amino acids. About this clonotype: Its target is not known.

With a J-beta primer mix and a sample-barcoded 5' primer, a second PCR ran about 7 to 12 cycles. TCRdb independently ran MiXCR on the 5' RACE reads; one entry per CDR3 protein. The sample lists 700,000 or so distinct CDR3 sequences; approximately 22% were seen once. This chain connects TRBV2 to TRBJ1-2, with a possible D match to TRBD1 (6 bases). The sequenced sample consisted of blood. The clonotype comes from a man aged 70 or older in good health. The CDR3 bases are TGTGCCAGCAGTGACGTTCATGGGGGGCAGGACTACACCTTC. This gives the protein CASSDVHGGQDYTF.